A selection of T cell receptor beta chains follows, all from one sample in a study of cytomegalovirus exposure and HLA in healthy donors. Produced via immunoSEQ multiplex PCR; TCRdb's table is partial and in-frame only. The data hold around 300,000 clones, with approximately 83% observed a single time. Sequencing input: PBMCs. All receptors derive from a woman aged 18-29 years in good health and CMV-seronegative. The CDR3 runs from the conserved cysteine through the conserved F or W. A D gene is named only where the DNA matches it firmly. Some rows mark clone size as missing; the rest say once, few, many or name a class of expanded clone.

d_gene,j_gene,abundance,v_gene,CDR3nt,CDR3aa
TRBD1,TRBJ1-1,-,TRBV30,TGTGCCTGGAGTGATAGCCGGGACAGTTATACTGAAGCTTTCTTT,CAWSDSRDSYTEAFF
TRBD1,TRBJ2-3,-,TRBV6-1,TGTGCCAGCAGTGAAGCAATTGAAGGGGGCCGAGATACGCAGTATTTT,CASSEAIEGGRDTQYF
-,TRBJ2-7,-,TRBV19,TGTGCCAGTTCGGACTATTCCCGGCCCTACGAGCAGTACTTC,CASSDYSRPYEQYF
TRBD2,TRBJ2-7,-,TRBV7-6,TGTGCCAGCAGTTCAGAACTAGCGGAATCCTACGAGCAGTACTTC,CASSSELAESYEQYF
TRBD1,TRBJ1-3,-,TRBV2,TGTGCCAGCAGGGGGACAGTCAGCCTGATCTCTGGAAACACCATATATTTT,CASRGTVSLISGNTIYF
-,TRBJ1-2,-,TRBV6-4,TGTGCCAGCAGTGACGAACAGGGAAACGGCTACACCTTC,CASSDEQGNGYTF
-,TRBJ1-1,-,TRBV5-1,TGCGCCAGCCTCCACCCTCAAAGCCTTGAAGCTTTCTTT,CASLHPQSLEAFF
-,TRBJ1-2,-,TRBV2,TGTGCCAGCAGTGAAGCGGCAGGGGTGAACTATGGCTACACCTTC,CASSEAAGVNYGYTF
TRBD1,TRBJ2-3,-,TRBV5-1,TGCGCCAGCCTACAGGGACAGGGGCGCACAGATACGCAGTATTTT,CASLQGQGRTDTQYF
TRBD1,TRBJ1-1,-,TRBV27,TGTGCCAGCAGTTCCCCAGGGGGCGGGAGGAACACTGAAGCTTTCTTT,CASSSPGGGRNTEAFF
TRBD1,TRBJ1-2,-,TRBV10-3,TGTGCCGTGCAGGGGGCCTATGGCTACACCTTC,CAVQGAYGYTF
-,TRBJ2-2,once,TRBV5-1,TGCGCCAGCAGGGACGGGACACACACCGGGGAGCTGTTTTTT,CASRDGTHTGELFF
-,TRBJ2-2,-,TRBV25-1,TGTGCCAGCAGTGAATATGTCAGCACCGGGGAGCTGTTTTTT,CASSEYVSTGELFF
-,TRBJ1-1,-,TRBV9,TGTGCCAGTGCTGGGGGACTTTTCACTGAAGCTTTCTTT,CASAGGLFTEAFF
-,TRBJ2-4,-,TRBV28,TGTGCCAGCAGTTTAACAGGCACCCCGGCCAAAAACATTCAGTACTTC,CASSLTGTPAKNIQYF
TRBD2,TRBJ2-1,-,TRBV5-1,TGCGCCAGCAGCTTACTAGCGGGCGCCTACAATGAGCAGTTCTTC,CASSLLAGAYNEQFF
TRBD2,TRBJ2-7,-,TRBV19,TGTGCCAGTAGTATAGACCGGGCGGGAGACTCCTACGAGCAGTACTTC,CASSIDRAGDSYEQYF
-,TRBJ1-1,-,TRBV2,TGTGCCAGCAGTGGCCTCCTCGGGACTGAAGCTTTCTTT,CASSGLLGTEAFF
-,TRBJ1-5,-,TRBV7-8,TGTGCCAGCAGCTTGAGCAGGGCCCCTAATCAGCCCCAGCATTTT,CASSLSRAPNQPQHF
-,TRBJ2-2,-,TRBV27,TGTGCCAGCAGCCAATCCTTATATGAGGAAGGCATCGGGGAGCTGTTTTTT,CASSQSLYEEGIGELFF
TRBD2,TRBJ2-5,-,TRBV6-1,TGTGCCAGCCGTTGGTGGAGCGGGAGGGACGAGACCCAGTACTTC,CASRWWSGRDETQYF
-,TRBJ1-1,-,TRBV28,TGTGCCACCGCCTTCGGGGGGTGGGTTGAAGCTTTCTTT,CATAFGGWVEAFF